The clone carrying this T cell receptor beta chain was detected a few times. Trimming took 5 bases from V and 8 from J; bases not matched to a gene: 10. Germline V gene data show CDR1 as SGHRS and CDR2 as YFSETQ. The CDR3 sequence is 14 residues long. TCRdb reprocessed the RT-PCR reads with MiXCR, giving one entry per CDR3 protein. The sample includes more than 600,000 distinct CDR3 sequences, approximately 14% of them seen just once. Material: memory CD4+ T cells from blood. The V and J genes are TRBV5-1 and TRBJ2-1, with 7 bases lining up with TRBD1. This TCR came from a female donor in good health, serving as a healthy control. The CDR3 DNA sequence: TGCGCCAGCAGACTAAATGACAGGGCCGATGAGCAGTTCTTC. Translated: CASRLNDRADEQFF.